The clone carrying this T cell receptor (beta chain) was detected a few times. What it binds is unknown. Germline V gene sequence: CDR1 LGHDT, CDR2 YNNKEL (reference sequence). Trimming took off 5 bases at V and 4 bases at J, with 11 bases between the two ends. The CDR3 runs 14 residues. This specimen belongs to a study of neurological immune-mediated disorders. cDNA was made by 5'RACE with 10-nucleotide random UMIs. TCRdb independently ran MiXCR on the 5' RACE reads; one entry per CDR3 protein. Of some 60,000 distinct CDR3 sequences in the sample, about 3.5% were seen once. Notes on the study in general: Among 34 multiple sclerosis patients, phylogenetic grouping put the repertoires of 18 into a single related-CDR3 cluster, a possible signature. In HTLV-1-associated myelopathy, TCR clonal expansion was greatest, and in multiple sclerosis it was least, below healthy controls.

Specimen: PBMCs. The TCR was taken from a woman aged 45-65 years with multiple sclerosis. The chain uses TRBV3-1 and TRBJ1-4; D perhaps matches TRBD1 (5 bases). CDR3 bases: TGTGCCAGCAGCTTACGGACACGTAATGAAAAACTGTTTTTT. Translating gives CASSLRTRNEKLFF.